The 5 T cell receptor beta chains below all came from one sample that was sequenced in a study of T cell responses to AZD1222 COVID-19 vaccine. Using immunoSEQ multiplex PCR, the repertoire was profiled, and TCRdb retains in-frame clones only, with some absent. This repertoire shows fewer than 100,000 clones, around nine tenths found once; its top ten account for about a fifth. The source material was peripheral blood, sampled on day 0 of AZD1222 vaccination. These receptors were taken from an adult in good health.

The rearrangement uses TRBV9 and TRBJ2-5, with 11 bases fitting TRBD2. This CDR3 is built from 17 residues. Germline loops: CDR1 SGDLS, CDR2 YYNGEE. Germline trimming cut 4 bases from V and 5 bases from J; bases unmatched to any gene: 13. Here the CDR3 DNA reads TGTGCCAGCAGCTCGGGATGGGGACTAGCGGCTTACGAGACCCAGTACTTC. Amino acid sequence: CASSSGWGLAAYETQYF.

DNA for the CDR3: TGTGCCAGCAGCGTGGGCCCCCGATCCTACGAGCAGTACTTC. Translation gives CASSVGPRSYEQYF. The chain recombines TRBV9 with TRBJ2-7; no definite D call. The CDR3 sequence is 14 residues long. The V end was cut by 2 bases, the J end by 1 base, with 10 bases between. Per germline, CDR1 SGDLS and CDR2 YYNGEE.

The chain carries TRBV7-6 and TRBJ1-3; no clear D. CDR1 and CDR2 from the germline V gene are SGHVS and FNYEAQ. The length of the CDR3 is 15 residues. V was shortened by 2 bases and J by 2 bases, with 10 bases between the two germline ends. CDR3 in DNA: TGTGCCAGCAGCTTAAACTCGAGGGCTGGAAACACCATATATTTT. Protein: CASSLNSRAGNTIYF.

The V call is TRBV19, the J call TRBJ2-1; TRBD2 aligns across 13 bases. CDR1 and CDR2 (germline): LNHDA, SQIVND (reference sequence). The CDR3 extends over 18 amino acids. The V and J ends lost 5 bases and 4 bases, in that order; junction bases with no gene match: 11. In DNA, the CDR3 is TGTGCCAGTAGTTGGGGAACTAGCGGGAGGGCCTATTACAATGAGCAGTTCTTC. Its protein product is CASSWGTSGRAYYNEQFF.

This clone was recorded once. DNA for the CDR3: TGTGCCAGCAGCTTAGGCGGCAGTGGAGGGTCCGGGGAGCTGTTTTTT. Translating it yields CASSLGGSGGSGELFF. This rearrangement joins TRBV7-9 to TRBJ2-2, with D maybe TRBD2 (6 bases). The length of the CDR3 is 16 residues. Trimming stripped 1 base from V and 6 bases from J, with 15 bases between. Germline CDR1 SEHNR, CDR2 FQNEAQ (reference sequence). The entire variable domain, with the rest obtained from reference TRBV7-9 and TRBJ2-2, is as follows: DTGVSQNPRHKITKRGQNVTFRCDPISEHNRLYWYRQTLGQGPEFLTYFQNEAQLEKSRLLSDRFSAERPKGSFSTLEIQRTEQGDSAMYLCASSLGGSGGSGELFFGEGSRLTVL.